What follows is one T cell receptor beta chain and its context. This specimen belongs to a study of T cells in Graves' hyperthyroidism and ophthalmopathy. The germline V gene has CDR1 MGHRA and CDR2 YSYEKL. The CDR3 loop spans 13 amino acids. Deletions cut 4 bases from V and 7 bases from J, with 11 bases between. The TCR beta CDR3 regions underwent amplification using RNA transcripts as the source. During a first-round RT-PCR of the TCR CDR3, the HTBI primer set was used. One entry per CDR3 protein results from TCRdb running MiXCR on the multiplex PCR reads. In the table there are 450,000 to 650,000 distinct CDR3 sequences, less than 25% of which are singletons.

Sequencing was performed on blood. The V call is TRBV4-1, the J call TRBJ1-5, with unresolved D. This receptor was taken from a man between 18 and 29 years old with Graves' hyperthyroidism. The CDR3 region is CASSRTSGQPQHF. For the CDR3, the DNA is TGCGCCAGCAGCCGGACCTCGGGCCAGCCCCAGCATTTT.